One sample yielded the 20 T cell receptor beta chains listed below, sequenced in a study of molecular identifiers for immune sequencing clone quantification. TCRdb re-called the PCR reads through MiXCR, storing one row per CDR3 protein. In the table there are under 800,000 distinct CDR3 sequences, less than 30% of which are singletons. Sequences were obtained from naive CD8+ T cells from blood, with Jurkat cell RNA spiked in. Subset indicated: FACS-sorted CD8+CD4-CCR7+CD45RA+ naive T cells. The receptors come from a human donor in good health. Some libraries in this study had Jurkat cell RNA spiked in.

There are a few counts of this clonotype. This rearrangement joins TRBV13 to TRBJ2-5; D unresolved. Germline V gene sequence: CDR1 PRHDT, CDR2 FYEKMQ (reference sequence). V was shortened by 5 bases and J by 5 bases, with 12 bases between the two germline ends. The CDR3 sequence is 13 residues long. The CDR3 DNA sequence: TGTGCCAGCAGCATTAGGCAGCAGGAGACCCAGTACTTC. As protein: CASSIRQQETQYF.

Remarks on this clonotype: The junction shows a germline mismatch at one end, possibly a read error. This chain joins TRBV14 and TRBJ2-1; weak D call: TRBD2 (6 bases). There are 15 residues in the CDR3. Germline V gene lookup returns CDR1 SGHDN and CDR2 FVKESK. CDR3 region: CASSQEAGNYNEQFF. The CDR3 DNA is TGCGCCAGCAGCCAAGAAGCGGGTAACTACAATGAGCAGTTCTTC.

The sample holds a few counts of this clonotype. This chain uses TRBV9 with TRBJ2-1; the D gene is possibly TRBD2 (7 bases). Germline CDR1 SGDLS, CDR2 YYNGEE. Trimming took 0 bases from V and 7 from J, leaving 14 bases between them. The CDR3 is 15 amino acids. The CDR3 DNA sequence: TGTGCCAGCAGCGTAGGTGGGGGGGCGATAAATGAGCAGTTCTTC. Residues: CASSVGGGAINEQFF. Combining the CDR3 with reference TRBV9 and TRBJ2-1 gives the whole variable domain DSGVTQTPKHLITATGQRVTLRCSPRSGDLSVYWYQQSLDQGLQFLIQYYNGEERAKGNILERFSAQQFPDLHSELNLSSLELGDSALYFCASSVGGGAINEQFFGPGTRLTVL.

Comments on this clonotype: Since no conserved phenylalanine or tryptophan closes the CDR3, a read error is the likely cause. V usage is TRBV27 and J usage is TRBJ2-3; D tentatively reads TRBD1 or TRBD2 (7 bases each). V dropped 5 bases and J dropped 8 bases, with 23 bases sitting between them. The CDR3 runs 16 residues. The germline V gene has CDR1 MNHEY and CDR2 SMNVEV (reference sequence). The DNA for the CDR3 is TGTGCCAGCAGTGGCCATGTGGGAGGGGGCAGAGGTACGCAGTATTCT. It translates to CASSGHVGGGRGTQYS.

CDR3 amino acids: CASSPPRGTSGADTQYF. In DNA form, the CDR3 reads TGTGCCAGCAGCCCACCGCGTGGCACTTCGGGGGCAGATACGCAGTATTTT. The chain uses TRBV7-9 and TRBJ2-3, with a possible D match to TRBD2 (6 bases). V lost 5 bases, J lost 4 bases, and 22 bases lay in between. This CDR3 spans 17 amino acids. Germline-derived CDR1 and CDR2 are SEHNR and FQNEAQ (reference sequence).

The rearrangement uses TRBV18 and TRBJ2-3, with TRBD1 matching over 10 bases. The J segment lost 7 bases and the V segment lost 0 bases, leaving 4 bases of the junction unmatched. This CDR3 contains 15 residues. Per the germline V gene, CDR1 is KGHSH and CDR2 is LQKENI. CDR3 DNA sequence: TGTGCCAGCTCACCACCGAGACAGGGGGCATATACGCAGTATTTT. Amino acids: CASSPPRQGAYTQYF.

In this sample, this clonotype turned up once. The chain couples TRBV20-1 to TRBJ1-2; possible D gene TRBD1, 5 bases. The CDR3 has 17 residues. V dropped 5 bases and J dropped 2 bases, with 24 bases sitting between them. Germline CDR1 is DFQATT and CDR2 is SNEGSKA (reference sequence). DNA of the CDR3: TGCAGTGCTGGAACTCCTGGGGGTGATCTCGGAAACTATGGCTACACCTTC. Translated: CSAGTPGGDLGNYGYTF.

This clonotype was counted at least ten times. The chain has TRBV20-1 and TRBJ2-7, with 7 bases that match TRBD2. CDR3 length equals 13 residues. The ends lost 6 bases at V and 0 bases at J; junction bases unmatched: 5. Germline CDR1 and CDR2: DFQATT and SNEGSKA (reference sequence). CDR3 nucleotides: TGCAGTGCAGGGAGCGGGACCTCCTACGAGCAGTACTTC. This encodes CSAGSGTSYEQYF.

On this clonotype itself: A much larger clone sits a single nucleotide away, making a read error possible. V is TRBV7-4 and J is TRBJ1-2; the D gene is possibly TRBD1 (5 bases). Germline V gene data show CDR1 as SGHVT and CDR2 as SQSDAQ. The CDR3 is 13 amino acids. V was pared by 0 bases and J by 12 bases, with 14 bases between. The CDR3 DNA is TGTGCCAGCAGCTTAGCGCAGACAGTTCGCCACACCTTC. This gives the protein CASSLAQTVRHTF.

Comment on this clonotype: The conserved final phenylalanine or tryptophan is absent from the CDR3, which likely points to a read error. The chain combines TRBV5-6 with TRBJ1-5; 7 nucleotides line up with TRBD1. After removal of 3 bases from V and 2 bases from J, the junction contained 2 bases not matched to a gene. The germline V gene has CDR1 SGHDT and CDR2 YYEEEE. The CDR3 is made up of 14 amino acids. This chain's CDR3 is CASSWGTGNQPQHY. In nucleotides, the CDR3 is TGTGCCAGCAGCTGGGGGACAGGCAATCAGCCCCAGCATTAT.

This clonotype was picked up many times. The V call is TRBV19, the J call TRBJ2-7, with D maybe TRBD1 (6 bases). This CDR3 spans 15 amino acids. Germline CDR1 and CDR2: LNHDA and SQIVND (reference sequence). The V and J ends lost 4 bases and 3 bases respectively, with 16 bases between them. CDR3 coding DNA: TGTGCCAGTAGTACCCAAGCCGGGACAAACTACGAGCAGTACTTC. Translated: CASSTQAGTNYEQYF.

This clonotype was seen a few times. This chain links TRBV7-8 with TRBJ2-3; 13 bases map to TRBD2. The CDR3 has 21 residues. The germline CDR1 and CDR2 sequences are SGHVS and FQNEAQ. The V and J ends lost 5 bases and 0 bases, in that order; junction bases with no gene match: 17. CDR3 sequence: CASSLIHGTSGEVISTDTQYF. The DNA for the CDR3 is TGTGCCAGCAGCCTCATACACGGGACTAGCGGGGAAGTCATTAGCACAGATACGCAGTATTTT.

This clonotype was counted once. A much bigger clone sits one base away, suggesting this may be a read error. The chain uses TRBV6-6 and TRBJ2-1; D assignment may be TRBD1 or TRBD2 (5 bases each). This CDR3 has 15 amino acids. Trimming shortened V by 6 bases and J by 12 bases, and 24 bases separated the two germline ends. Germline V gives CDR1 MNHNY, CDR2 SVGAGI (reference sequence). This CDR3 is CASRVGVGGADAQFF. CDR3 nucleotide sequence: TGTGCCAGCAGAGTAGGCGTTGGGGGTGCCGATGCGCAGTTCTTC.

This clonotype was counted only a few times. V gene TRBV19 combines with J gene TRBJ2-2; D uncertain. The V and J ends lost 6 bases and 5 bases respectively, with 19 bases between them. Germline values: CDR1 LNHDA, CDR2 SQIVND (reference sequence). This CDR3 is 16 amino acids long. CDR3 nucleotide sequence: TGTGCCAGTAGAACCCTGGTGGTAGTTGGTACCGGGGAGCTGTTTTTT. Protein: CASRTLVVVGTGELFF.

This clonotype was counted only a few times. The rearrangement links TRBV14 to TRBJ1-2; TRBD1 aligns across 10 bases. This CDR3 spans 15 amino acids. Unmatched junction bases numbered 2, after V lost 1 base and J lost 3 bases. Germline CDR1 is SGHDN and CDR2 is FVKESK. The CDR3: CASSQGQGADYGYTF. The CDR3 DNA reads TGTGCCAGCAGCCAAGGACAGGGGGCTGACTATGGCTACACCTTC.

Worth noting for this clonotype: A read error is possible here, since a much larger clone lies one base away. The chain carries TRBV6-2 or TRBV6-3 and TRBJ2-7; D gene unclear. Germline values: CDR1 MNHEY, CDR2 SVGEGT. This CDR3 spans 12 amino acids. With 5 bases removed from V and 12 bases from J, the gap between germline ends came to 17 bases. As DNA, the CDR3 is TGTGCCAGCAGTATGCCGAAGCAAGGGCGGTACTTC. Its translation is CASSMPKQGRYF.

This clonotype was detected a few times. The rearrangement links TRBV5-6 to TRBJ2-1; 10 bases line up with TRBD1. Germline loops: CDR1 SGHDT, CDR2 YYEEEE. J gave up 4 bases and V 5 bases, and 9 bases lay outside the gene matches. The CDR3 has 16 residues. CDR3 nucleotides: TGTGCCAGCAGTCAGACAGGGGGCCGCCCATACAATGAGCAGTTCTTC. As protein: CASSQTGGRPYNEQFF.

This clonotype was seen ten or more times. This chain's CDR3 is CASSLSPGPYEQYF. The CDR3 coding sequence is TGTGCCAGCAGCTTAAGCCCGGGACCTTACGAGCAGTACTTC. The rearrangement links TRBV7-6 to TRBJ2-7; the D gene could be TRBD1 or TRBD2 (5 bases each). Germline CDR1 is SGHVS and CDR2 is FNYEAQ. Trimming cost V 2 bases and J 4 bases, with 12 bases left between them. This CDR3 has 14 amino acids.

This clonotype was seen repeatedly, ten times or more. The chain links TRBV11-3 to TRBJ2-1; possible D gene TRBD2, 5 bases. V dropped 6 bases and J dropped 0 bases, with 12 bases sitting between them. The CDR3 is made up of 15 amino acids. From germline, CDR1 is SGHNT and CDR2 YENEEA. The CDR3 here is CASSKPGSSYNEQFF. In DNA form, the CDR3 reads TGTGCCAGCAGTAAACCGGGAAGCTCCTACAATGAGCAGTTCTTC.

As to this clonotype: A much larger clone lies a single base off, so this may be a read error. The chain uses TRBV12-3 or TRBV12-4 and TRBJ1-1, with D perhaps TRBD1 (6 bases). This CDR3 comprises 14 residues. The DNA for the CDR3 is TGTGCCAGCAGTTCTTGGACAGCTTACACTGAAGCTCTCTTT. This codes for CASSSWTAYTEALF.